One sample yielded the 19 T cell receptor beta chains listed below, sequenced in a study of Ad26.COV2.S vaccination and SARS-CoV-2 variants. Regarding treatment: roughly 18 received Ad26.COV2.S at low or high dose, single or two shots; about 5 received placebo; per-sample allocation not given. Sampling occurred on day 63 after the first vaccine or placebo injection. Only in-frame clones appear in the TCRdb table, and some are missing; sequencing was by immunoSEQ multiplex PCR. The sample carries some 450,000 clones, 90% recorded once. The sequences come from peripheral blood, collected in a trial of Ad26.COV2.S vaccine versus placebo. Every receptor here comes from a person aged 18-60 years who received the Ad26.COV2.S COVID-19 vaccine or a placebo.

The chain has TRBV19 and TRBJ2-6; tentatively, D is TRBD1 (5 bases). V shed 2 bases and J shed 0 bases, with 8 bases lying between them. Germline CDR1 is LNHDA and CDR2 is SQIVND (reference sequence). The CDR3 consists of 16 residues. CDR3 coding DNA: TGTGCCAGTAGTATAACAGGCGTCTCTGGGGCCAACGTCCTGACTTTC. Protein: CASSITGVSGANVLTF.

This rearrangement joins TRBV28 to TRBJ2-2, with 10 bases aligning to TRBD2. Per germline, CDR1 MDHEN and CDR2 SYDVKM. The V gene end was trimmed by 6 bases and the J gene end by 3 bases; junction bases not matched to a gene: 4. This CDR3 is built from 15 residues. In DNA, the CDR3 is TGTGCCAGCAGCCCTAGCGGGAGTTACACCGGGGAGCTGTTTTTT. This gives the protein CASSPSGSYTGELFF.

The genes are TRBV28 and TRBJ2-7, with D hard to call. Per the germline V gene, CDR1 is MDHEN and CDR2 is SYDVKM. Trimming cost V 5 bases and J 7 bases, with 6 bases left between them. The CDR3 runs 10 residues. In DNA, the CDR3 is TGTGCCAGCAGTGCGACAGAGCAGTACTTC. Its translation: CASSATEQYF.

The chain recombines TRBV5-6 with TRBJ2-7, with D possibly matching TRBD1 (5 bases). Deletions cut 2 bases from V and 0 bases from J, with 9 bases between. The length of the CDR3 is 14 residues. CDR1 is SGHDT and CDR2 is YYEEEE in the germline V gene. CDR3 in DNA: TGTGCCAGCAGCTTAGGGGTTAGCTCCTACGAGCAGTACTTC. This sequence encodes CASSLGVSSYEQYF.

The gene calls are TRBV13 and TRBJ2-2; 14 bases align to TRBD2. Germline V lookup: CDR1 PRHDT, CDR2 FYEKMQ (reference sequence). The CDR3 contains 17 residues. The V and J ends lost 5 bases and 1 base, in that order; junction bases with no gene match: 3. CDR3 DNA sequence: TGTGCCAGCAGCCCGACTAGCGGGAGGGAGAACACCGGGGAGCTGTTTTTT. Translated, it gives CASSPTSGRENTGELFF.

In DNA form, the CDR3 reads TGTGCCAGCAGTGAAGCGATAGAGAGTGTGAACACCGGGGAGCTGTTTTTT. Protein sequence: CASSEAIESVNTGELFF. The rearrangement joins TRBV6-1 to TRBJ2-2; D unresolved. V lost 0 bases to trimming and J lost 1 base, with 12 bases between them. Per germline, CDR1 MNHNS and CDR2 SASEGT. The CDR3 is 17 amino acids.

The V call is TRBV18, the J call TRBJ1-4; D gene ambiguous. Trimming pared 3 bases from V and 0 bases from J, leaving 8 bases between. The CDR3 spans 15 residues. Germline values: CDR1 KGHSH, CDR2 LQKENI. This CDR3 reads CASSPIQSTNEKLFF. CDR3 in DNA: TGTGCCAGCTCACCGATACAGTCAACTAATGAAAAACTGTTTTTT.

This chain joins TRBV7-8 and TRBJ2-1; 11 bases map to TRBD2. This CDR3 region has 16 residues. Germline CDR1 is SGHVS and CDR2 is FQNEAQ. V lost 5 bases to trimming and J lost 5 bases; unmatched junction nucleotides: 8. The CDR3 DNA is TGTGCCAGCAGCAACCAGGGACTAGCGGTTAACAATGAGCAGTTCTTC. Amino acids: CASSNQGLAVNNEQFF. Complete variable domain (other parts from reference TRBV7-8 and TRBJ2-1): GAGVSQSPRYKVAKRGQDVALRCDPISGHVSLFWYQQALGQGPEFLTYFQNEAQLDKSGLPSDRFFAERPEGSVSTLKIQRTQQEDSAVYLCASSNQGLAVNNEQFFGPGTRLTVL.

The V and J genes are TRBV30 and TRBJ2-5; possibly TRBD1 for D (6 bases). Trimming removed 7 bases from V and 4 bases from J, with 16 bases in between. Germline V gene lookup returns CDR1 GTSNPN and CDR2 SVGIG (reference sequence). CDR3 length: 13 residues. CDR3 bases: TGTGCCTTACTAAGACAGGCGAGAGAGACCCAGTACTTC. Residues: CALLRQARETQYF.

The chain couples TRBV24-1 to TRBJ1-5; 8 bases line up with TRBD1. V dropped 4 bases and J dropped 6; count of bases not matched to a gene: 10. CDR1 is KGHDR and CDR2 is SFDVKD in the germline V gene. The CDR3 sequence is 16 residues long. This CDR3 is CATSDRTGFGFQPQHF. CDR3 coding DNA: TGTGCCACCAGTGACCGGACAGGGTTCGGTTTTCAGCCCCAGCATTTT.

This chain links TRBV24-1 with TRBJ2-3, with a possible D match to TRBD2 (6 bases). CDR1 is KGHDR, CDR2 SFDVKD, per germline. The CDR3 is 16 amino acids. Trimming cost V 4 bases and J 3 bases, with 16 bases left between them. CDR3 nucleotide sequence: TGTGCCACCAGTGACCGACTAGGAACCTATACAGATACGCAGTATTTT. This sequence encodes CATSDRLGTYTDTQYF.

V and J are TRBV27 and TRBJ2-4, with D perhaps matching TRBD1 (5 bases). The CDR3 consists of 15 residues. Per germline, CDR1 MNHEY and CDR2 SMNVEV (reference sequence). Trimming cost V 5 bases and J 6 bases, with 17 bases left between them. The chain's CDR3 is CASSPLRQGRNIQYF. The CDR3, as DNA: TGTGCCAGCAGTCCCCTCCGGCAGGGTCGAAACATTCAGTACTTC.

The genes are TRBV4-3 and TRBJ2-1; possible D gene TRBD2, 6 bases. Germline loops: CDR1 LGHNA, CDR2 YSLEER. The CDR3 covers 16 residues. The V gene lost 0 bases and the J gene lost 2 bases, with 11 bases spanning the gap. The DNA of the CDR3 is TGCGCCAGCAGCCAAGATCCAGGGAGGCCCTACAATGAGCAGTTCTTC. This translates into CASSQDPGRPYNEQFF.

CDR3 sequence (DNA): TGTGCCAGCAGTCGGGGACTAGGGAATCTCAATGAGCAGTTCTTC. Translation gives CASSRGLGNLNEQFF. The chain carries TRBV6-5 and TRBJ2-1; 8 bases fit TRBD2. From germline, CDR1 is MNHEY and CDR2 SVGAGI. V lost 5 bases to trimming and J lost 6 bases; unmatched junction nucleotides: 9. This CDR3 has 15 residues.

Concerning this clone itself: This specimen includes other DNA sequences encoding the same CDR3. The rearrangement joins TRBV4-2 to TRBJ2-1; a possible D gene is TRBD2 (5 bases). CDR3 length: 15 residues. Per germline, CDR1 LGHNA and CDR2 YNFKEQ. Trimming cost V 1 base and J 0 bases, with 7 bases left between them. The CDR3 loop is CASSQASGSYNEQFF. The DNA of the CDR3 is TGTGCCAGCAGCCAAGCCAGCGGCTCCTACAATGAGCAGTTCTTC.

This clone was recorded once. The rearrangement links TRBV18 to TRBJ2-5; D ambiguous. Germline assignment: CDR1 KGHSH and CDR2 LQKENI. The CDR3 is made up of 13 amino acids. V lost 5 bases and J lost 4, with 11 bases in between. The CDR3 DNA is TGTGCCAGCTCATCGGGTTGGGGAGAGACCCAGTACTTC. It is translated as CASSSGWGETQYF.

The rearrangement joins TRBV6-6 to TRBJ1-4; TRBD1 matches 8 bases. The V segment lost 5 bases and the J segment 6 bases; nucleotides outside the gene matches: 17. Germline V gives CDR1 MNHNY, CDR2 SVGAGI (reference sequence). The CDR3 has 18 amino acids. The DNA for the CDR3 is TGTGCCAGCAGTCGCGGACAGGGCGGGAGGGGCCCTGATGAAAAACTGTTTTTT. The encoded protein is CASSRGQGGRGPDEKLFF.

This rearrangement joins TRBV27 to TRBJ1-1; the D is unclear. This CDR3 is built from 14 residues. Trimming stripped 0 bases from V and 5 bases from J, with 10 bases between. Per germline, CDR1 MNHEY and CDR2 SMNVEV (reference sequence). The DNA for the CDR3 is TGTGCCAGCAGTTTATCCGCAGAACGGACTGAAGCTTTCTTT. Its protein is CASSLSAERTEAFF.

The chain joins TRBV27 to TRBJ2-7; weak D call: TRBD2 (6 bases). The V and J ends lost 8 bases and 0 bases respectively, with 20 bases between them. This CDR3 has 16 residues. Germline V gene sequence: CDR1 MNHEY, CDR2 SMNVEV (reference sequence). CDR3: CASRRVGGRSSYEQYF. The CDR3 coding sequence is TGTGCCAGCCGGCGGGTCGGGGGACGGAGCTCCTACGAGCAGTACTTC.